The rows below give T cell receptor beta chains drawn from one sample of a study of cytomegalovirus exposure and HLA in healthy donors. This table comes from immunoSEQ multiplex PCR, and its TCRdb copy is limited to in-frame clones, with some not included. There are fewer than 80,000 clones in the sample; roughly two thirds occur only once, and under 7.5% lies in the top ten. Sequenced input: PBMCs. These receptors all stem from a woman between 50 and 59 years old in good health and CMV-seropositive. The CDR3 runs from the conserved cysteine through the conserved F or W. D genes are given only for firm matches. Clone size is stated in some rows and not others, as once, few, many or a class when expanded.

J,D,V,size,DNA,CDR3
TRBJ2-1,TRBD2,TRBV6-1,few,TGTGCCAGCAGTGAGCTCCTAGCGGGGGGACCTTACAATGAGCAGTTCTTC,CASSELLAGGPYNEQFF
TRBJ2-4,-,TRBV7-9,-,TGTGCCAGCAGCTTGGACGCGGGGGCCCCAGCCAAAAACATTCAGTACTTC,CASSLDAGAPAKNIQYF
TRBJ1-5,-,TRBV10-3,-,TGTGCCATCAGTGACAGGCCTAATCAGCCCCAGCATTTT,CAISDRPNQPQHF
TRBJ1-5,-,TRBV18,-,TGTGCCAGCTCACCACCGGTTGGGGGCGCGGGCAATCAGCCCCAGCATTTT,CASSPPVGGAGNQPQHF
TRBJ1-2,-,TRBV2,-,TGTGCCAGCTCCGCGAGGGGGATTAACTATGGCTACACCTTC,CASSARGINYGYTF
TRBJ2-7,-,TRBV11-2,-,TGTGCCAGCAGCTTTTCGGGGATCTACGAGCAGTACTTC,CASSFSGIYEQYF
TRBJ2-7,TRBD2,TRBV10-2,-,TGCGCCAGCACCTCTCCCGGGGGGAAATTCGACGAGCAGTACTTC,CASTSPGGKFDEQYF
TRBJ1-5,-,TRBV28,-,TGTGCCAGCAATAGTTTATCAGAATTGGAGTTTAGCAATCAGCCCCAGCATTTT,CASNSLSELEFSNQPQHF
TRBJ2-2,TRBD1,TRBV5-1,-,TGCGCCAGCGGAGGACAGGGCGGAACCGGGGAGCTGTTTTTT,CASGGQGGTGELFF
TRBJ2-1,-,TRBV5-1,-,TGCGCCAGCAGCTTGGAACTTGCACGGAATGAGCAGTTCTTC,CASSLELARNEQFF
TRBJ2-7,TRBD1,TRBV5-1,-,TGTGCCAGCAGCTTGGGGGGACAGGGTATGTACGAGCAGTACTTC,CASSLGGQGMYEQYF
TRBJ2-7,-,TRBV7-2,-,TGTGCCAGCAGCTTAGTTATGGACAGATCCTACGAGCAGTACTTC,CASSLVMDRSYEQYF
TRBJ2-1,TRBD2,TRBV4-2,-,TGTGCCAGCAGCCAAGATCCGAGCGGGGACAATGAGCAGTTCTTC,CASSQDPSGDNEQFF
TRBJ2-3,TRBD1,TRBV27,-,TGTGCCAGCAGTACAATGTTTTATGGGACAGGGGACACAGATACGCAGTATTTT,CASSTMFYGTGDTDTQYF
TRBJ2-4,-,TRBV28,few,TGTGCCAGCAGTTTACGGTCGGCCAAAAACATTCAGTACTTC,CASSLRSAKNIQYF
TRBJ1-1,TRBD1,TRBV2,-,TGTGCCAGCAGTGAGAGGACAGGGGAAGACACTGAAGCTTTCTTT,CASSERTGEDTEAFF
TRBJ2-5,TRBD1,TRBV27,-,TGTGCCAGCAGTCTGGGACAGCGAAAGACCCAGTACTTC,CASSLGQRKTQYF
TRBJ2-6,-,TRBV11-2,-,TGTGTCAGCAGCTTACGTTCTGGGGCCAACGTCCTGACTTTC,CVSSLRSGANVLTF
TRBJ2-2,TRBD1,TRBV7-9,few,TGTGCCAGCAGCATCGACAGGGCCGGAGCCGGGGAGCTGTTTTTT,CASSIDRAGAGELFF
TRBJ2-3,-,TRBV10-1,once,TGCGCCTGCAGGGGTTGCTCGAGCCTAAATCGGGGTACGCAGTATTTT,CACRGCSSLNRGTQYF
TRBJ1-5,-,TRBV4-2,-,TGTGCCAGCAGCCAAGACAGGGTCATTCAGCCCCAGCATTTT,CASSQDRVIQPQHF
TRBJ1-5,-,TRBV7-9,-,TGTGCCAGCAGCTTCCCCGGGGTCCAGCCCCAGCATTTT,CASSFPGVQPQHF
TRBJ2-7,TRBD1,TRBV11-2,many,TGTGCCAGCAGCCCCCAAGGGGGCACCCCTAGAGAGCAGTACTTC,CASSPQGGTPREQYF
TRBJ1-2,-,TRBV18,-,TGTGCCAGCTCACCAGGAGACAGTGTTAACTATGGCTACACCTTC,CASSPGDSVNYGYTF
TRBJ2-5,-,TRBV5-1,-,TGCGCCAGCAGCGAGGAAGACAGACCTCAAGAGACCCAGTACTTC,CASSEEDRPQETQYF
TRBJ1-6,-,TRBV27,-,TGTGCCAGCAGTTACGCTCCGGGGGGCGCGAATTCACCCCTCCACTTT,CASSYAPGGANSPLHF
TRBJ2-1,-,TRBV7-2,few,TGTGCCAGCAGCCCTCGGGACAATGAGCAGTTCTTC,CASSPRDNEQFF
TRBJ2-5,TRBD1,TRBV4-2,few,TGTGCCAGCAGCTTGGTGGCAGGGGGAGAGACCCAGTACTTC,CASSLVAGGETQYF
TRBJ1-2,-,TRBV27,few,TGTGCCAGCAGTTCACAGCCAGGGGCGACCTATGGCTACACCTTC,CASSSQPGATYGYTF
TRBJ1-6,-,TRBV28,-,TGTGCCAGCTTCGAGACCTATAATTCACCCCTCCACTTT,CASFETYNSPLHF
TRBJ2-5,TRBD1,TRBV6-1,-,TGTGCCAGCAGTTGGGACAGGGGATTAGAGACCCAGTACTTC,CASSWDRGLETQYF
TRBJ1-5,TRBD1,TRBV19,once,TGTGCCAGTAGTCCACGACCCGGACAGGGGGTAAATCAGCCCCAGCATTTT,CASSPRPGQGVNQPQHF
TRBJ1-5,TRBD1,TRBV5-6,once,TGTGCCAGCAGCTCCGGACAGGGGTTTCAGCCCCAGCATTTT,CASSSGQGFQPQHF
TRBJ2-5,TRBD1,TRBV27,-,TGTGCCAGCAGTTTAATCTGGACAGGGGTTTTGGAGACCCAGTACTTC,CASSLIWTGVLETQYF
TRBJ1-1,-,TRBV7-9,few,TGTGCCAACAATGAGAACACTGAAGCTTTCTTT,CANNENTEAFF
TRBJ1-1,-,TRBV11-2,once,TGTGCCAGCAGCTTGGGCAGTGAAACTGAAGCTTTCTTT,CASSLGSETEAFF
TRBJ2-7,TRBD1,TRBV4-1,-,TGCGCCAGCAGCCAGCCTCCGGGACAGGGAGTGTCTGGTTACGAGCAGTACTTC,CASSQPPGQGVSGYEQYF
TRBJ2-5,TRBD2,TRBV4-1,-,TGCGCCAGCAGCCAAGTTAGCGGGGCAGTACAAGAGACCCAGTACTTC,CASSQVSGAVQETQYF
TRBJ2-3,-,TRBV10-3,-,TGTGCCATCAGTGATCTAGCCCGGGATACGCAGTATTTT,CAISDLARDTQYF
TRBJ1-1,-,TRBV5-1,-,TGCGCCAGCAGCCAAGGGGTAACTGAAGCTTTCTTT,CASSQGVTEAFF